This T cell receptor beta chain is from a study of vaccination and CD4 T cells after COVID-19. As for treatment: approximately nine-day PBMC culture with coronavirus spike peptide pools or control peptides (ViraFEST assay). An Oncomine TCR Beta short-read assay was used to sequence the DNA from cultured CD4+ T cells. Via MiXCR, TCRdb re-called the PCR reads, giving one row per CDR3 protein. This table holds under 20,000 distinct CDR3 sequences, 31% found once. In the case of this clonotype: Its antigen is unidentified.

This TCR derives from a human donor with COVID-19. Sequences were obtained from cultured CD4+ T cells from blood.

CDR3 sequence reads: CASSTLAGLAETQYF. The CDR3 DNA reads TGTGCCAGTAGTACCCTCGCCGGGTTAGCAGAGACCCAGTACTTC. This chain connects TRBV19 to TRBJ2-5; D remains unclear. CDR3 length: 15 residues. CDR1 is LNHDA, CDR2 SQIVND, per germline (reference sequence). V lost 4 bases and J lost 4, with 16 bases in between.